This TCR beta chain was captured in a study of regulatory T cells in long-lasting Graves disease (dated by TCRdb to the early 2020s). In the study overall: Persistent Graves' disease was defined as antithyroid drug treatment for over 5 years with persistently positive TSH receptor autoantibodies. Persistent Graves' disease patients were compared with newly diagnosed Graves' disease patients by peripheral blood TCR sequencing and RNA sequencing. The study was registered as a clinical trial and conducted in China. A total of 35 or so samples underwent TCR sequencing: some 13 from persistent and roughly 20 from newly diagnosed Graves' disease patients. On average, persistent Graves' disease patients in the clinical cohort had been on antithyroid drugs for approximately ten years.

The CDR3 holds 12 amino acids from the cysteine to the phenylalanine. The entry retains the CDR3 DNA only, 36 bases that are in frame from base 1. The CDR1 and CDR2 encoded by the germline V gene are SGDLS and YYNGEE. The library came from multiplex PCR. The reads were generated on an Illumina HiSeq 4000. TCR beta libraries were built with iRepertoire HTBI primers and Arm-PCR amplification of CDR3 regions. PCR products were gel purified before sequencing. In the authors' own workflow: A total of fewer than 70 TRBV and under 15 TRBJ segments were identified across samples and were used for gene usage analysis of CDR3 amino acid clonotypes. COPE and FqMerger were used to merge filtered high-quality paired reads into contigs. BLAST was used to align contigs to IMGT TRBV, TRBD and TRBJ reference genes, and CDR3 was defined according to IMGT. Clonotypes above 0.1% frequency were classified as highly expanded clones. Repertoire diversity was measured by Shannon entropy, and V-J evenness by the Gini coefficient. Public clonotypes were defined as clonotypes shared by more than one individual. TCRdb redid the processing of the public reads, applying fastp at Q25 and MiXCR, and retained in-frame beta chains. Rows are unified per CDR3 protein, each entry keeping the most common DNA and genes. The V and J calls here are based on TCRdb, not the publication. The sample table holds 500,000 to 700,000 distinct CDR3 sequences, of which about 32% were seen once. The top ten clonotypes cover about two fifths of the sample.

Comments on this clonotype: Its antigen specificity is not known. Its ends do not fully match the called genes, so a read error is possible.

The time point label for this specimen denotes: persistent/refractory GD, antithyroid drugs over 5 years with positive TRAb. For both TCR sequencing and RNA sequencing, RNA was extracted from PBMCs using TRIzol. The diagnosis of Graves' disease followed American Thyroid Association guidelines. Patients for the study were recruited at an endocrinology department in Xi'an, China. Each patient gave approximately 8.8 milliliters of peripheral blood, collected in an EDTA anticoagulant tube. Ficoll Paque Plus density gradient separation was used to isolate PBMCs, and no additional T cell sorting was done. An Agilent 2100 Bioanalyzer and agarose gel were used to assess RNA quality, and a NanoDrop 2000 was used to measure RNA concentration. Paper-wide results and their limitations: The small sample size was acknowledged by the authors as a limitation that may reduce accuracy. Sequencing and analysis were restricted to the TCR beta chain. Because the primary lesion, thyroid tissue, could not be accessed, the study looked at peripheral blood alone. Compared with newly diagnosed patients, persistent Graves' disease patients had lower TCR Shannon entropy and fewer highly expanded clones, which suggests clonal expansion. TRBV28, TRBJ1-2 and TRBJ2-5 were preferentially used in persistent disease, while TRBV20-1 and TRBJ2-1 were favored in newly diagnosed disease. A larger number of public clonotypes was shared among persistent patients (fewer than 3,000) than among newly diagnosed patients (approximately 1,000).

This material consisted of peripheral blood mononuclear cells (PBMCs), taken when the disease was refractory, from a patient treated with antithyroid drugs. The chain uses TRBV9 and TRBJ2-5, with no confidently assigned D gene. This receptor was identified in a female donor with Graves disease. DNA sequence: TGTGCCAGCAGCGATTCCCAAGAGACCCAGCACTTC. Its protein reads: CASSDSQETQHF.